This T cell receptor (beta chain) was found in a study of blood T cell repertoires in COVID-19. Background on the study: Specimens from acute and convalescent COVID-19 originated in the United States, Italy and Spain.

As handled by the study authors: Nucleated cell number was recorded as an estimate derived from reference gene primer amplification. Generated by immunoSEQ multiplex PCR, the TCRdb table keeps only in-frame clones and is missing some. V and J calls and clone size come straight from that table; D and trimming were deduced from the DNA. The table lists some 320,000 clones, roughly 86% of them singletons. Sequencing was performed on peripheral blood. This clonotype originated in a woman in her thirties with COVID-19, enrolled during active disease.

The CDR3 DNA reads TGTGCCAGCAGTCGAACCACAGGGGGCGACCCTGGGGCCAACGTCCTGACTTTC. Amino acid sequence: CASSRTTGGDPGANVLTF. V gene TRBV5-4 combines with J gene TRBJ2-6, with 9 bases lining up with TRBD1. J gave up 2 bases and V 5 bases, and 11 bases lay outside the gene matches. This CDR3 comprises 18 residues. Germline V gene data show CDR1 as SGHNT and CDR2 as YYREEE (reference sequence). The entire variable domain, with the rest obtained from reference TRBV5-4 and TRBJ2-6, is as follows: ETGVTQSPTHLIKTRGQQVTLRCSSQSGHNTVSWYQQALGQGPQFIFQYYREEENGRGNFPPRFSGLQFPNYSSELNVNALELDDSALYLCASSRTTGGDPGANVLTFGAGSRLTVL.